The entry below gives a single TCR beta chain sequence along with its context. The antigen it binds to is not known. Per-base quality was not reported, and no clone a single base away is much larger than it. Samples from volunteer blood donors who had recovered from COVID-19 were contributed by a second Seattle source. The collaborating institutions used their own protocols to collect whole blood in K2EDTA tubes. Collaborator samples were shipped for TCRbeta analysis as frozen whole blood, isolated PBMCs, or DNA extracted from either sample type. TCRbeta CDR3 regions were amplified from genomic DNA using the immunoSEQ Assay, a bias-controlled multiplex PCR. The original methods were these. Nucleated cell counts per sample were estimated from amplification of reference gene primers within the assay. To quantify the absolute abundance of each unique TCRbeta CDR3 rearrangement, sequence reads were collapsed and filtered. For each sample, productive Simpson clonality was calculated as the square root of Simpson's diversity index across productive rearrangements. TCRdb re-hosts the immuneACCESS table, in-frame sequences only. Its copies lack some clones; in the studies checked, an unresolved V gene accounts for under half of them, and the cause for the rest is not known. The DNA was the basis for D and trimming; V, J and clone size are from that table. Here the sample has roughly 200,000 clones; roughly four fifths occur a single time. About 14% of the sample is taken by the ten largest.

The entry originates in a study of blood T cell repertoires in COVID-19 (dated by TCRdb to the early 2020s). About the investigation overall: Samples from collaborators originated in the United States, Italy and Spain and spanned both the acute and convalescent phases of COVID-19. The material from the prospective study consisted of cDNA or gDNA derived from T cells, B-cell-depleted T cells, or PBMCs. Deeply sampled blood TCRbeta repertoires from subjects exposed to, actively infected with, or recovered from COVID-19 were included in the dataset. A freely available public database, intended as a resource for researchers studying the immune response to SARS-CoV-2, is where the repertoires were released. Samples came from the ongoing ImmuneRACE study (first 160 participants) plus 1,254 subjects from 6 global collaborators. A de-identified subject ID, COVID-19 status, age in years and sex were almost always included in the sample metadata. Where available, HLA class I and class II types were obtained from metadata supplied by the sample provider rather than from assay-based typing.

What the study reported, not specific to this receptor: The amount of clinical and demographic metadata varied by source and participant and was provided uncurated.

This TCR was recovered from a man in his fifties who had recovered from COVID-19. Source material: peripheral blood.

The DNA reads as follows: TGTGCCTGGAGTTTAAACACCGGGACAGGGGGAGAAAAACTGTTTTTT. It encodes CAWSLNTGTGGEKLFF. The chain joins TRBV30 to TRBJ1-4; the central 11 bases match TRBD1. CDR1 is given as GTSNPN and CDR2 as SVGIG, both from the germline V gene (reference sequence). The V end gives up 2 bases and the J end 8 bases, leaving 10 bases in the junction not matched to a gene. The CDR3 sequence holds 16 residues, the cysteine and phenylalanine included. The only DNA kept is the CDR3, 48 bases in frame from the first base.